This T cell receptor beta chain stems from a study of cytomegalovirus exposure and HLA in healthy donors. In the PCR, 60 Vbeta and 13 Jbeta primers were used. Clones were read by immunoSEQ multiplex PCR, and TCRdb kept only the in-frame ones, dropping some. The data hold about 190,000 clones, with over 70% observed a single time. The CDR3 spans 16 residues. CDR1 and CDR2 from the germline V gene are SQVTM and ANQGSEA. V was trimmed by 8 bases and J by 0 bases, leaving 19 bases between them. V is TRBV29-1 and J is TRBJ1-4; unclear D gene. This clonotype was obtained from a woman under 30 in good health and CMV-seronegative. Material for sequencing was PBMCs. CDR3 nucleotides: TGCAGCCTTATTCCGGGTCCTCATACAACTAATGAAAAACTGTTTTTT. Translated, it gives CSLIPGPHTTNEKLFF.